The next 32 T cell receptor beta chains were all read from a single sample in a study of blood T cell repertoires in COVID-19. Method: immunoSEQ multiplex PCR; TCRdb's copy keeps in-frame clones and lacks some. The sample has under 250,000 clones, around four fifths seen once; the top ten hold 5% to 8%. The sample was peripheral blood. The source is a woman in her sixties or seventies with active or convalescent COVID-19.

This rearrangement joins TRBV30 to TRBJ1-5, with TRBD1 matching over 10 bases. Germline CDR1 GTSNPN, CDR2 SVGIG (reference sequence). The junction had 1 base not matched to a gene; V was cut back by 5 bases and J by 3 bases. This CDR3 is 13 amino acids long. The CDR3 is CAWGTGVNQPQHF. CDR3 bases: TGTGCCTGGGGGACAGGGGTCAATCAGCCCCAGCATTTT.

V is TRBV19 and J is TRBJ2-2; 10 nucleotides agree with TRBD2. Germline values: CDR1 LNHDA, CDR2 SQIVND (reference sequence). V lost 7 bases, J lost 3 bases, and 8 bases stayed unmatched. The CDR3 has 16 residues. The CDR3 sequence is CASTARAGGYTGELFF. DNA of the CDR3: TGTGCCAGTACCGCGAGAGCGGGAGGGTACACCGGGGAGCTGTTTTTT. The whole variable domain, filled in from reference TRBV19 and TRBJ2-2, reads DGGITQSPKYLFRKEGQNVTLSCEQNLNHDAMYWYRQDPGQGLRLIYYSQIVNDFQKGDIAEGYSVSREKKESFPLTVTSAQKNPTAFYLCASTARAGGYTGELFFGEGSRLTVL.

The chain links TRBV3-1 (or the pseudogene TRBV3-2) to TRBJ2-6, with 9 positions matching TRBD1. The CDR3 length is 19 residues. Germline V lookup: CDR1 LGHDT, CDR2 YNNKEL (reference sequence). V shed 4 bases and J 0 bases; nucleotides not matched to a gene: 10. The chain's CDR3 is CASSPHAGQGFSGANVLTF. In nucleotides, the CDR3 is TGTGCCAGCAGCCCCCACGCGGGACAGGGATTCTCTGGGGCCAACGTCCTGACTTTC.

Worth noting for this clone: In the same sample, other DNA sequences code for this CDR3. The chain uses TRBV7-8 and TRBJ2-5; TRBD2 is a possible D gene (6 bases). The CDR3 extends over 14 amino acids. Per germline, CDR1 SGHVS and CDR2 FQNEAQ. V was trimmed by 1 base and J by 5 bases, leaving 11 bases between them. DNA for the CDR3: TGTGCCAGCAGCTTAGGGGACTCTCGGGAGACCCAGTACTTC. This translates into CASSLGDSRETQYF.

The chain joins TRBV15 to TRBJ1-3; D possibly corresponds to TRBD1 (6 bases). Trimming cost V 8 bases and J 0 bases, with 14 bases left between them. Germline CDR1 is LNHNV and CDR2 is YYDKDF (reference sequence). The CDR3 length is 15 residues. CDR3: CATPTGTYSGNTIYF. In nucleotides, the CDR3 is TGTGCCACCCCGACAGGAACATACTCTGGAAACACCATATATTTT.

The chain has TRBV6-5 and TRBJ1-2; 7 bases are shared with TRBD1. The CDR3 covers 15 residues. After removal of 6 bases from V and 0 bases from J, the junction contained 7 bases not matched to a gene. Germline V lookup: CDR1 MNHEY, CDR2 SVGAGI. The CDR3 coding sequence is TGTGCCAGCAGACCCACCGGGACAGCTAACTATGGCTACACCTTC. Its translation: CASRPTGTANYGYTF.

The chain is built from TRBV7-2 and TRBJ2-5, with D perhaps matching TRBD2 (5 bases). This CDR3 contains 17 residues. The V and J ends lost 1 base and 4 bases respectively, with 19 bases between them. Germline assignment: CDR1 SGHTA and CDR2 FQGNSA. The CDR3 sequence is CASSLGIFGKAGETQYF. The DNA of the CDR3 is TGTGCCAGCAGCTTAGGAATATTCGGGAAAGCTGGAGAGACCCAGTACTTC.

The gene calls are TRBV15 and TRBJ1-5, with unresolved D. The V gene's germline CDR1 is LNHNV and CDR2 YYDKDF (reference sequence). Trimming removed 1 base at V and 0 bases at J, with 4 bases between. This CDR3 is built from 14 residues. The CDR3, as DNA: TGTGCCACCAGCAGAGGAGTTAGCAATCAGCCCCAGCATTTT. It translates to CATSRGVSNQPQHF.

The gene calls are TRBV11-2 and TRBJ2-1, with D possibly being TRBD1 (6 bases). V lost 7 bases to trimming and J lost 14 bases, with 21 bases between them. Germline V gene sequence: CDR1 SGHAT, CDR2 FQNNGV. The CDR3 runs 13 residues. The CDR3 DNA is TGTGCCAGCACCTCGGACAGCTCCACGAAGGAGTTCTTC. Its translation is CASTSDSSTKEFF. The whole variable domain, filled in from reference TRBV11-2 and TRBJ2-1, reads EAGVAQSPRYKIIEKRQSVAFWCNPISGHATLYWYQQILGQGPKLLIQFQNNGVVDDSQLPKDRFSAERLKGVDSTLKIQPAKLEDSAVYLCASTSDSSTKEFFGPGTRLTVL.

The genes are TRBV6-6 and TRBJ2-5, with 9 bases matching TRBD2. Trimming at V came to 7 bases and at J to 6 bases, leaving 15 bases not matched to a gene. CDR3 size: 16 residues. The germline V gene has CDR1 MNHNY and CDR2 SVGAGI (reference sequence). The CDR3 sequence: CASTVGVAGASKTQYF. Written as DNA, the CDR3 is TGTGCCAGCACCGTGGGCGTAGCGGGAGCCTCAAAGACCCAGTACTTC.

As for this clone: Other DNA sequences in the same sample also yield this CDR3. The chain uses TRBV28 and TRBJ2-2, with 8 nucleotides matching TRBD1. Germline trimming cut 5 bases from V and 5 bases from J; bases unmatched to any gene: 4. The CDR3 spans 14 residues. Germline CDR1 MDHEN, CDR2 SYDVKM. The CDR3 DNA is TGTGCCAGCAGTCCGACAGGGGATACCGGGGAGCTGTTTTTT. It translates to CASSPTGDTGELFF.

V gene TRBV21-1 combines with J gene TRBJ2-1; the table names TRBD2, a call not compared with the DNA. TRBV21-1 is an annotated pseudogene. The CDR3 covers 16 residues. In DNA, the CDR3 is TGTGCCAGCAGCACGGGCCCGGGACTAGCGGGCAATGAGCAGTTCTTC. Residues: CASSTGPGLAGNEQFF.

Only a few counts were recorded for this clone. The CDR3 sequence: CASRLDRGDTEAFF. The CDR3 nucleotides are TGCGCCAGCAGACTCGACAGGGGTGACACTGAAGCTTTCTTT. The chain has TRBV5-1 and TRBJ1-1; TRBD1 aligns across 8 bases. In germline, CDR1 is SGHRS, CDR2 YFSETQ. This CDR3 has 14 residues. Losses at the gene ends were 5 bases for V and 3 bases for J; bases not matched to a gene: 6.

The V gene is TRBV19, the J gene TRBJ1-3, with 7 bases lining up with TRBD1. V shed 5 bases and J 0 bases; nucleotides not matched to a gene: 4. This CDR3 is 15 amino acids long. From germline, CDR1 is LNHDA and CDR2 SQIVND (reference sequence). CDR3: CASSFGTASGNTIYF. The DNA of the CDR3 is TGTGCCAGTAGTTTCGGGACAGCCTCTGGAAACACCATATATTTT. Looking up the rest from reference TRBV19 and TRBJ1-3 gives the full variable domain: DGGITQSPKYLFRKEGQNVTLSCEQNLNHDAMYWYRQDPGQGLRLIYYSQIVNDFQKGDIAEGYSVSREKKESFPLTVTSAQKNPTAFYLCASSFGTASGNTIYFGEGSWLTVV.

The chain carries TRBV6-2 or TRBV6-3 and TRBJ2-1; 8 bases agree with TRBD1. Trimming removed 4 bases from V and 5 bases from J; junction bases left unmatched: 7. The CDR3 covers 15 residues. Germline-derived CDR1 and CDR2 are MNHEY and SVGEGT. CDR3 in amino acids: CASSSPGQANNEQFF. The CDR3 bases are TGTGCCAGCAGTTCCCCGGGACAGGCCAACAATGAGCAGTTCTTC.

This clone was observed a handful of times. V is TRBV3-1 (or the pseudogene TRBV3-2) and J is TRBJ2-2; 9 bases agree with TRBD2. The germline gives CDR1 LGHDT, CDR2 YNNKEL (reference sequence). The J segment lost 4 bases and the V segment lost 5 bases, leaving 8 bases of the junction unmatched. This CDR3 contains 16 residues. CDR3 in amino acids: CASSSRGGAATGELFF. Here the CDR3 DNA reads TGTGCCAGCAGCTCCCGCGGGGGGGCCGCCACCGGGGAGCTGTTTTTT.

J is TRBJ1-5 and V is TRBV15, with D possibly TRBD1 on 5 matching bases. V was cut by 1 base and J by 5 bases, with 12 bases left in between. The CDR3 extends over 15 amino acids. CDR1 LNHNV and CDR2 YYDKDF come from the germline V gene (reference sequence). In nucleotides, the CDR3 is TGTGCCACCAGCAGAGGGGGACTCCTAGATCAGCCCCAGCATTTT. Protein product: CATSRGGLLDQPQHF.

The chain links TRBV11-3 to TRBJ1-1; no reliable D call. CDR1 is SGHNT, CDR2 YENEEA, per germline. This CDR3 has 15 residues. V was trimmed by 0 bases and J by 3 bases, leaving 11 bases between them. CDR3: CASSLDRVGDTEAFF. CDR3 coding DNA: TGTGCCAGCAGCTTAGATCGGGTAGGAGACACTGAAGCTTTCTTT. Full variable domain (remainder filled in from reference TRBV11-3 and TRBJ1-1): EAGVVQSPRYKIIEKKQPVAFWCNPISGHNTLYWYLQNLGQGPELLIRYENEEAVDDSQLPKDRFSAERLKGVDSTLKIQPAELGDSAVYLCASSLDRVGDTEAFFGQGTRLTVV.

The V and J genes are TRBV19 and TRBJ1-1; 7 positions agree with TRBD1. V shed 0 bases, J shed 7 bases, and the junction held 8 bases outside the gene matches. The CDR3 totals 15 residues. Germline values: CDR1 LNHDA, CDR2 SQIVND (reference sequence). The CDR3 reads CASSIDKRDRNEAFF. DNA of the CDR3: TGTGCCAGTAGTATAGATAAGAGGGACAGAAATGAAGCTTTCTTT.

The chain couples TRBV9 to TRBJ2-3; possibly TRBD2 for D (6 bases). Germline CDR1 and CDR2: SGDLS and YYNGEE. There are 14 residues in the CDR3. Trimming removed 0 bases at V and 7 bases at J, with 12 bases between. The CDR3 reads CASSVDSGTHTQYF. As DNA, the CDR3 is TGTGCCAGCAGCGTAGATAGCGGTACACATACGCAGTATTTT.

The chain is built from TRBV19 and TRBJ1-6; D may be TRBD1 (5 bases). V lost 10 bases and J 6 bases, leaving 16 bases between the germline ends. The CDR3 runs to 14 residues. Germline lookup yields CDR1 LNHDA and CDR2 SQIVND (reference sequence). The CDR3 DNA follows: TGTGCCACCGCCCGCGGGGGGAGTAATTCACCCCTCCACTTT. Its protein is CATARGGSNSPLHF.

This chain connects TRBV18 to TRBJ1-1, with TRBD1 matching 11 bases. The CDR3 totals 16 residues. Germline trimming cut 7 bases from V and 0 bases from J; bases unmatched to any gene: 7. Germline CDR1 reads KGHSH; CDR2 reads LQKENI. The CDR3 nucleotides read TGTGCCAGCTGGGGACAGGGGGAACCCCTGAACACTGAAGCTTTCTTT. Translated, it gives CASWGQGEPLNTEAFF.

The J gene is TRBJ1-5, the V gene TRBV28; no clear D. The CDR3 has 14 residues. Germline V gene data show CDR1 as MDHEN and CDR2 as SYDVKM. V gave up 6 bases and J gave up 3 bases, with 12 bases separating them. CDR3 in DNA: TGTGCCAGCAGCATCAGCTTAGCCAATCAGCCCCAGCATTTT. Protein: CASSISLANQPQHF.

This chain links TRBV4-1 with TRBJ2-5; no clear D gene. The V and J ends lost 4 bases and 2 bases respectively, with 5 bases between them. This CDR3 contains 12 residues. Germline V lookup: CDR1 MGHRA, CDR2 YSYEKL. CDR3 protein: CASSRTQETQYF. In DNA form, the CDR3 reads TGCGCCAGCAGCCGAACTCAAGAGACCCAGTACTTC.

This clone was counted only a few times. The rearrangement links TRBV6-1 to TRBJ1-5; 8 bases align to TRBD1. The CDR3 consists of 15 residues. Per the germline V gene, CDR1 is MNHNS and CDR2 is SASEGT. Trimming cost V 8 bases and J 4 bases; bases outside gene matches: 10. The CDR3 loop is CASLSADRANQPQHF. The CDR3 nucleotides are TGTGCCAGCCTAAGCGCGGACAGGGCAAATCAGCCCCAGCATTTT.

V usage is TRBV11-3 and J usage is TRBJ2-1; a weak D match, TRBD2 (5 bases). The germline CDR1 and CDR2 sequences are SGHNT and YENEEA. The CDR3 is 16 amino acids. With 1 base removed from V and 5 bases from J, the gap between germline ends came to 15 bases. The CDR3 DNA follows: TGTGCCAGCAGCTTAGTAGCTAGCTCCGTCGACAATGAGCAGTTCTTC. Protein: CASSLVASSVDNEQFF.

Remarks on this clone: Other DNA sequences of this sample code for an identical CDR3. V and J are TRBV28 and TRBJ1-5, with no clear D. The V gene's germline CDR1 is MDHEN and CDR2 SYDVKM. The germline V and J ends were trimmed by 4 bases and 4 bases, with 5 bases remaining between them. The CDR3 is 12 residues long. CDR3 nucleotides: TGTGCCAGCAGTTCAGGAAATCAGCCCCAGCATTTT. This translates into CASSSGNQPQHF.

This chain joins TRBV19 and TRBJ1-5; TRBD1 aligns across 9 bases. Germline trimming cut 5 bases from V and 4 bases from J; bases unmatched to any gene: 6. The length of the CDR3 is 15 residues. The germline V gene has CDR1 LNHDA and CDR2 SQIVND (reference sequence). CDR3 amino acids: CASSSQGAGNQPQHF. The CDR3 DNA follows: TGTGCCAGTAGTTCACAGGGGGCAGGGAATCAGCCCCAGCATTTT.

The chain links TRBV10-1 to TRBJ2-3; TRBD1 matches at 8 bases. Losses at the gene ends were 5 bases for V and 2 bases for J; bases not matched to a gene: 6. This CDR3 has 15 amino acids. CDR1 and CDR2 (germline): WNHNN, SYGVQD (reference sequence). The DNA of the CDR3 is TGCGCCAGCAGTCAGGACAGGGACAACACAGATACGCAGTATTTT. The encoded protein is CASSQDRDNTDTQYF.

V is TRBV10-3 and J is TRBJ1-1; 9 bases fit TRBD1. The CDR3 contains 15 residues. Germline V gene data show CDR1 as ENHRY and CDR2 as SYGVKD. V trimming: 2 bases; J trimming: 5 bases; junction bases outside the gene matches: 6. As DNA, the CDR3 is TGTGCCATCAGTGAGCCCGGACAGGGGAGAACTGAAGCTTTCTTT. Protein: CAISEPGQGRTEAFF.

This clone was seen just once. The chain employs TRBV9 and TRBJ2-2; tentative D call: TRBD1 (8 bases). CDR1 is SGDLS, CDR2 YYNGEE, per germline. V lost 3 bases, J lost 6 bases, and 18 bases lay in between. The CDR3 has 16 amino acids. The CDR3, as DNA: TGTGCCAGCAGCGGACGGGGGGCAGGGGGCTCCGGGGAGCTGTTTTTT. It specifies CASSGRGAGGSGELFF.

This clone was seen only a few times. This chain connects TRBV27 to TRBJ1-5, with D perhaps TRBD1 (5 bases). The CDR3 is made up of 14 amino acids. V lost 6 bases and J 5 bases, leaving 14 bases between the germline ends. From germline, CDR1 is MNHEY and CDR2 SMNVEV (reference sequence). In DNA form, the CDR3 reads TGTGCCAGCAGCCAGGTGGGGGGGGATCAGCCCCAGCATTTT. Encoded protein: CASSQVGGDQPQHF.